A selection of T cell receptor beta chains follows, all from one sample in a study of T cells in Graves' hyperthyroidism and ophthalmopathy. TCRdb independently ran MiXCR on the multiplex PCR reads; one entry per CDR3 protein. The sample contains around 580,000 distinct CDR3 sequences, around 17% of which appear only once. The sample consisted of blood. Receptors were obtained from a woman under 30 with Graves' hyperthyroidism. Each CDR3 is given with its conserved first and last residue. Each record gives: D gene, V gene, J gene, clone size, CDR3 DNA, CDR3 protein. A D gene is named only where the DNA matches it firmly. A row's size may be missing; if present it is once, few, many or a size class.

D: TRBD2
V: TRBV19
J: TRBJ2-3
size: -
DNA: TGTGCCAGTAGTATAGCCCTGCGGGGGGGCGCAGATACGCAGTATTTT
CDR3: CASSIALRGGADTQYF

D: TRBD1
V: TRBV12-3/TRBV12-4
J: TRBJ2-5
size: many
DNA: TGTGCCAGCAGGACAGGGTCACGGGAGACCCAGTACTTC
CDR3: CASRTGSRETQYF

D: -
V: TRBV7-2
J: TRBJ2-2
size: -
DNA: TGTGCCAGCAGCTCATATGGGGCGGGCACCGGGGAGCTGTTTTTT
CDR3: CASSSYGAGTGELFF

D: -
V: TRBV7-9
J: TRBJ2-7
size: few
DNA: TGTGCCAGCAGCTCCGCCGGGCCGTTCTTCGAGCAGTACTTC
CDR3: CASSSAGPFFEQYF

D: TRBD2
V: TRBV13
J: TRBJ2-1
size: few
DNA: TGTGCCAGCGCCGGCGGGGTTGGGCTAGCGGGAGCGGGTGAGCAGTTCTTC
CDR3: CASAGGVGLAGAGEQFF

D: TRBD2
V: TRBV5-1
J: TRBJ2-5
size: many
DNA: TGCGCCAGCAGTTTGGCTAGCGGGTTCCAAGAGACCCAGTACTTC
CDR3: CASSLASGFQETQYF

D: TRBD2
V: TRBV9
J: TRBJ2-3
size: once
DNA: TGTGCCAGCAGCGTAGATTACGGGAGGAGCACAGATACGCAGTATTTT
CDR3: CASSVDYGRSTDTQYF

D: -
V: TRBV3-1
J: TRBJ1-4
size: few
DNA: TGTGCCAGCAGCCACCCGGGAGATGAAAAACTGTTTTTT
CDR3: CASSHPGDEKLFF

D: TRBD1
V: TRBV9
J: TRBJ1-2
size: few
DNA: TGTGCCAGCAGCGTTTCAGACAGGGGCTATGGCTACACCTTC
CDR3: CASSVSDRGYGYTF

D: -
V: TRBV5-1
J: TRBJ2-2
size: -
DNA: TGCGCCAGCGGCACAGGGGAGGCCGGGGAGCTGTTTTTT
CDR3: CASGTGEAGELFF

D: -
V: TRBV6-2/TRBV6-3
J: TRBJ2-3
size: many
DNA: TGTGCCAGCAAATCGACAGGCACAGATACGCAGTATTTT
CDR3: CASKSTGTDTQYF

D: -
V: TRBV24-1
J: TRBJ2-7
size: many
DNA: TGTGCCACCAGTGGCACCGGGACGGGGACACCCGAGCAGTACTTC
CDR3: CATSGTGTGTPEQYF

D: -
V: TRBV2
J: TRBJ1-2
size: many
DNA: TGTGCCAGCGGAGTTCGATGGGGTGGCTACACCTTC
CDR3: CASGVRWGGYTF

D: TRBD2
V: TRBV2
J: TRBJ2-4
size: many
DNA: TGTGCCAGCAGTGGGGACTACCCGATAAGCGCCAAAAACATTCAGTACTTC
CDR3: CASSGDYPISAKNIQYF

D: -
V: TRBV9
J: TRBJ1-2
size: many
DNA: TGTGCCAGCAGGAATAGTGGGACAAGGGGTGACGGCTACACCTTC
CDR3: CASRNSGTRGDGYTF

D: -
V: TRBV13
J: TRBJ1-1
size: few
DNA: TGTGCCAGCAGTATGATGGGGGGGACTGAAGCTTTCTTT
CDR3: CASSMMGGTEAFF

D: TRBD1
V: TRBV7-9
J: TRBJ1-5
size: -
DNA: TGTGCCAGCAGCCGTGGGACAGGTGGGGGGGATCAGCCCCAGCATTTT
CDR3: CASSRGTGGGDQPQHF

D: TRBD1
V: TRBV2
J: TRBJ2-4
size: -
DNA: TGTGCCGGCAGTCCCAAGACAGGGGCCAAAAACATTCAGTACTTC
CDR3: CAGSPKTGAKNIQYF

D: -
V: TRBV28
J: TRBJ2-5
size: -
DNA: TGTGCCAGCAGTTCGGACAAGACTGAGACCCAGTACTTC
CDR3: CASSSDKTETQYF

D: -
V: TRBV28
J: TRBJ2-7
size: many
DNA: TGTGCCAGCAGTTTCCCAGGCAGACCTCCCTACGAGCAGTACTTC
CDR3: CASSFPGRPPYEQYF

D: -
V: TRBV18
J: TRBJ2-1
size: many
DNA: TGTGCCAGCTCACCACGGAGACATCCCTACAATGAGCAGTTCTTC
CDR3: CASSPRRHPYNEQFF

D: -
V: TRBV2
J: TRBJ2-7
size: many
DNA: TGTGCCAGCAGTGGGGGGTCCTTGACCTACGAGCAGTACTTC
CDR3: CASSGGSLTYEQYF

D: -
V: TRBV20-1
J: TRBJ2-3
size: many
DNA: TGCAGCACCGATGAGGGGGGGAGCACAGATACGCAGTATTTT
CDR3: CSTDEGGSTDTQYF

D: -
V: TRBV9
J: TRBJ1-1
size: -
DNA: TGTGCCAGCAGCAATGGACCCCGGACCGGGACGAACACTGAAGCTTTCTTT
CDR3: CASSNGPRTGTNTEAFF

D: TRBD2
V: TRBV5-1
J: TRBJ2-1
size: many
DNA: TGCGCCAGCAGCCAACTAGCGGGAGGAAACAATGAGCAGTTCTTC
CDR3: CASSQLAGGNNEQFF

D: TRBD2
V: TRBV6-1
J: TRBJ2-7
size: many
DNA: TGTGCCAGCAGTTCGACTAGCGGGGGGACCTACGAGCAGTACTTC
CDR3: CASSSTSGGTYEQYF

D: -
V: TRBV7-9
J: TRBJ1-6
size: -
DNA: TGTGCCAGCATGGGGGACGGAAATTCACCCCTCCACTTT
CDR3: CASMGDGNSPLHF

D: TRBD2
V: TRBV20-1
J: TRBJ2-1
size: -
DNA: TGCAGTGCTCGCAGCACTAGCGGCATTAGCAATGAGCAGTTCTTC
CDR3: CSARSTSGISNEQFF

D: TRBD1
V: TRBV5-1
J: TRBJ1-3
size: -
DNA: TGCGCCAGCAGCTTCAGGGGGGAGGTTGGAAACACCATATATTTT
CDR3: CASSFRGEVGNTIYF

D: TRBD1
V: TRBV5-1
J: TRBJ2-7
size: many
DNA: TGCGCCAGCGGGACACCGGGACAGGGGGCCTACGAGCAGTACTTC
CDR3: CASGTPGQGAYEQYF

D: -
V: TRBV6-1
J: TRBJ2-2
size: -
DNA: TGTGCCAGCAGAACACAGGGTGCTGGTTTAGGCACCGGGGAGCTGTTTTTT
CDR3: CASRTQGAGLGTGELFF

D: TRBD2
V: TRBV20-1
J: TRBJ2-7
size: many
DNA: TGCAGTGCTAGCCGTAGCGGGAGCCCCTACGAGCAGTACTTC
CDR3: CSASRSGSPYEQYF

D: TRBD1
V: TRBV20-1
J: TRBJ1-5
size: -
DNA: TGCAGTGCTCGCATGACAGGGGGTAGTCAGCCCCAGCATTTT
CDR3: CSARMTGGSQPQHF

D: -
V: TRBV6-1
J: TRBJ2-1
size: many
DNA: TGTGCCAGCAGTGAATCGGGTCCGAACAATGAGCAGTTCTTC
CDR3: CASSESGPNNEQFF

D: TRBD2
V: TRBV27
J: TRBJ2-2
size: many
DNA: TGTGCCAGCAGTCATGGGACTAGCCCCACCGGGGAGCTGTTTTTT
CDR3: CASSHGTSPTGELFF

D: -
V: TRBV12-3/TRBV12-4
J: TRBJ2-3
size: -
DNA: TGTGCCAGCGGAGCCTACACAGATACGCAGTATTTT
CDR3: CASGAYTDTQYF

D: -
V: TRBV19
J: TRBJ1-5
size: many
DNA: TGTGCCAGTAGTATAACGAACAGTATGAATCAGCCCCAGCATTTT
CDR3: CASSITNSMNQPQHF

D: TRBD1
V: TRBV18
J: TRBJ1-2
size: -
DNA: TGTGCCAGCTCACAGACTACGGAGGGACAGGAGAGGGCCTTC
CDR3: CASSQTTEGQERAF